Reported below is one TCR beta chain. A junction end diverges from the germline sequence, so it may reflect a read error. One entry per CDR3 protein results from TCRdb running MiXCR on the PCR reads. This sample has more than 85,000 distinct CDR3 sequences, with about 50% found just once. The data were obtained in a study of CDR3 diversity in severe acne. In germline, CDR1 is SGHVS, CDR2 FNYEAQ. This CDR3 has 15 residues. The receptor was derived from a male donor in good health, serving as a control. Sequencing was performed on blood. The chain joins TRBV7-6 to TRBJ2-5, with D maybe TRBD1 (6 bases). CDR3 sequence (DNA): TGTGCCAGCAGCCGCTGGACAGCGCAACAAGAGGCCCAGTACTTC. This sequence encodes CASSRWTAQQEAQYF. Complete variable domain (other parts from reference TRBV7-6 and TRBJ2-5): GAGVSQSPRYKVTKRGQDVALRCDPISGHVSLYWYRQALGQGPEFLTYFNYEAQQDKSGLPNDRFSAERPEGSISTLTIQRTEQRDSAMYRCASSRWTAQQEAQYFGPGTRLLVL.